The clone carrying this T cell receptor beta chain counts as medium-sized. The CDR3 totals 11 residues. Germline V lookup: CDR1 DFQATT, CDR2 SNEGSKA (reference sequence). V was shortened by 7 bases and J by 1 base, with 7 bases between the two germline ends. The sample is drawn from a study of blood T cell repertoires in COVID-19. Study context: The United States, Italy and Spain provided the acute and convalescent COVID-19 samples. The analysed material was cDNA or gDNA that came from T cells, B-cell-depleted T cells, or PBMCs.

Study processing details: How many nucleated cells were present was estimated from reference gene primer amplification. Method: immunoSEQ multiplex PCR; TCRdb's copy keeps in-frame clones and lacks some. V and J calls and clone size follow that table, whereas D and trimming were derived from the DNA. The data contain approximately 47,000 clones, over 80% of them seen just once; the ten biggest clones take up over 9.5%. Source material: peripheral blood. The receptor was derived from a human donor with active COVID-19. The donor label of this sample is uncertain. J is TRBJ1-1 and V is TRBV20-1, with D possibly matching TRBD1 (5 bases). The CDR3 spells CSVTANTEAFF. The CDR3 region has the DNA TGCAGTGTGACAGCGAACACTGAAGCTTTCTTT.